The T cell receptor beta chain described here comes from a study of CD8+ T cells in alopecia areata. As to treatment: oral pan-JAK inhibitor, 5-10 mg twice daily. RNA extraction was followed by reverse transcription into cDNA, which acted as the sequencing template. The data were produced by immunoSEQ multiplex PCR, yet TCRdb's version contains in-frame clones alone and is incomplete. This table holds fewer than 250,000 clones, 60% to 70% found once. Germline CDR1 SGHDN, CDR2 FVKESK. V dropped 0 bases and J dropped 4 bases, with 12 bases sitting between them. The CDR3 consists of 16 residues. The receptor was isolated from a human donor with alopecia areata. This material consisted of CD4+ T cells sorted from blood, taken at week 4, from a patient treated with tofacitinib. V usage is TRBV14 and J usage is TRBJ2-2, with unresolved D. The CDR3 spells CASSQDIVIITGELFF. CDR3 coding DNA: TGTGCCAGCAGCCAAGATATTGTGATAATCACCGGGGAGCTGTTTTTT.